This passage covers 2 T cell receptor beta chains from one sample sequenced in a study of CD8 T cells in ankylosing spondylitis. Study-wide findings and caveats: Made up of under 10 highly homologous variants, a TCR beta motif appeared characteristic of ankylosing spondylitis blood.

TCRdb recomputed calls from the 5' RACE reads with MiXCR, one row per CDR3 protein. The table has hundreds of thousands of distinct CDR3 sequences, over 9.5% seen once; the top ten hold about 0.5%. Their target antigens are unknown. The sequenced sample was blood, either unsorted or a sorted T cell fraction (not recorded which). The receptors were gathered from a male donor with ankylosing spondylitis.

The rearrangement uses TRBV27 and TRBJ2-7, with TRBD2 matching over 15 bases. The length of the CDR3 is 16 residues. CDR1 and CDR2 (germline): MNHEY, SMNVEV (reference sequence). Trimming cost V 6 bases and J 7 bases; bases outside gene matches: 10. The CDR3 protein is CASSPGLAGGPGEQYF. The CDR3 DNA reads as TGTGCCAGCAGCCCCGGACTAGCGGGAGGGCCGGGGGAGCAGTACTTC.

The V gene is TRBV5-6, the J gene TRBJ2-1; 10 bases map to TRBD2. Germline-derived CDR1 and CDR2 are SGHDT and YYEEEE. J was trimmed by 2 bases and V by 0 bases; bases with no gene match: 2. The CDR3 extends over 16 amino acids. As DNA, the CDR3 is TGTGCCAGCAGCTTGGTAGCGGGGGGCGCCTACAATGAGCAGTTCTTC. The encoded protein is CASSLVAGGAYNEQFF.